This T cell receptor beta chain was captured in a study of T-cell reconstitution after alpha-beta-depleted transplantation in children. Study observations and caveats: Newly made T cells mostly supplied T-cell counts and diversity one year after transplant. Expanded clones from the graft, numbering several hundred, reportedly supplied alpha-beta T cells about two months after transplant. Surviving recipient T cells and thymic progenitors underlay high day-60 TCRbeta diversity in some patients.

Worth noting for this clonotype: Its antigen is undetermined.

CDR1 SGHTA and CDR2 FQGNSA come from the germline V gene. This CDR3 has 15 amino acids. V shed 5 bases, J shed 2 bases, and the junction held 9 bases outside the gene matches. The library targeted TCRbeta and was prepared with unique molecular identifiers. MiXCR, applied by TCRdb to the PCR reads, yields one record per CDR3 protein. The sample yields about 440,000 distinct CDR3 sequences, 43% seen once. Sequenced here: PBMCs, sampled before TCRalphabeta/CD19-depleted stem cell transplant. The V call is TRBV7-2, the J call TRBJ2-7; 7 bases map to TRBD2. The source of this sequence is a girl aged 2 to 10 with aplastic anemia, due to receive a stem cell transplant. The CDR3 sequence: CASSAGTTTAYEQYF. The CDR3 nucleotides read TGTGCCAGCAGCGCCGGGACTACAACAGCCTACGAGCAGTACTTC.